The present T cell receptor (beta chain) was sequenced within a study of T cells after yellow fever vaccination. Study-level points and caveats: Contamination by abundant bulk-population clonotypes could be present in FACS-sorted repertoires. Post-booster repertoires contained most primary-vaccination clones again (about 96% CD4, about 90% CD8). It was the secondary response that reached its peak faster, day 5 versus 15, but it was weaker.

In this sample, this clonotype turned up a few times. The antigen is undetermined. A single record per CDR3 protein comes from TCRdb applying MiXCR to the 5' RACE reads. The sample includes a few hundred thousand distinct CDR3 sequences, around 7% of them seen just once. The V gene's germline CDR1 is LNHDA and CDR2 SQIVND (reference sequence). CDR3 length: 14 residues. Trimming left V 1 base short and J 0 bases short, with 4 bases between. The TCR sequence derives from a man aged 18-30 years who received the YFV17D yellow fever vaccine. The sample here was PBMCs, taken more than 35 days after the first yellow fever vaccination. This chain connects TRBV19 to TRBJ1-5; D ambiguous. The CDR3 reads CASSIGDSNQPQHF. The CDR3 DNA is TGTGCCAGTAGTATAGGGGATAGCAATCAGCCCCAGCATTTT. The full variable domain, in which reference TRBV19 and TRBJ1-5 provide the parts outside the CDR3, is DGGITQSPKYLFRKEGQNVTLSCEQNLNHDAMYWYRQDPGQGLRLIYYSQIVNDFQKGDIAEGYSVSREKKESFPLTVTSAQKNPTAFYLCASSIGDSNQPQHFGDGTRLSIL.